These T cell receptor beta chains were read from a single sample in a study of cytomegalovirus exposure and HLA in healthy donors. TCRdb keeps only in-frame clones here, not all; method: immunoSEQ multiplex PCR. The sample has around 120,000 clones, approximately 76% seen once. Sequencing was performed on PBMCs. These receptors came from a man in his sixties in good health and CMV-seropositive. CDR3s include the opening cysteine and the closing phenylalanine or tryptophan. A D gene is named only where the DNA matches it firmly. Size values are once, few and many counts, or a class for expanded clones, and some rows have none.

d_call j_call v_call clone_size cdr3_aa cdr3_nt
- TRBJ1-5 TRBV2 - CASSEGRGQPQHF TGTGCCAGCAGTGAGGGTAGAGGACAGCCCCAGCATTTT
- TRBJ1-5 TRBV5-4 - CASSPGTPYSNQPQHF TGTGCCAGCAGCCCGGGGACACCCTATAGCAATCAGCCCCAGCATTTT
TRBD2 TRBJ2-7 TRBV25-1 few CASSDLGLAGPYEQYF TGTGCCAGCAGTGACTTGGGACTAGCGGGCCCTTACGAGCAGTACTTC
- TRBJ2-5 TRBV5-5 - CASSLGRAQETQYF TGTGCCAGCAGCTTGGGGAGAGCGCAAGAGACCCAGTACTTC
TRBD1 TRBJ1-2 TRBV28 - CASSLEGARGYTF TGTGCCAGCAGTTTGGAGGGGGCGCGTGGCTACACCTTC
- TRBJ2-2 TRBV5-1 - CASSLTPHRAGELFF TGCGCCAGCAGCTTAACCCCGCACAGGGCCGGGGAGCTGTTTTTT
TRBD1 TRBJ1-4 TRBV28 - CASSSQGPDFF TGTGCCAGCAGTTCACAGGGGCCCGACTTTTTT
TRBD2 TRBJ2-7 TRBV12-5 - CASGPEQRGASSYEQYF TGTGCTAGTGGTCCGGAACAGCGGGGGGCGAGCTCCTACGAGCAGTACTTC
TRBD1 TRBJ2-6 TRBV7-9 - CASSAGQGAFSGANVLTF TGTGCCAGCAGCGCGGGACAGGGGGCTTTCTCTGGGGCCAACGTCCTGACTTTC
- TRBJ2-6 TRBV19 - CASSEGTRAGANGLTF TGTGCCAGTAGTGAAGGGACAAGGGCTGGGGCCAACGGCCTGACTTTC
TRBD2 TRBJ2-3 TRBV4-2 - CASSPVAGGSTDTQYF TGTGCCAGCAGCCCCGTAGCGGGAGGGAGCACAGATACGCAGTATTTT
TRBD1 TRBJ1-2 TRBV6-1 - CASSGTGPLYGYTF TGTGCCAGCAGTGGGACAGGGCCGCTCTATGGCTACACCTTC
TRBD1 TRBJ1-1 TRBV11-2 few CASSTPTDRATEAFF TGTGCCAGCAGCACTCCCACCGACAGGGCCACTGAAGCTTTCTTT
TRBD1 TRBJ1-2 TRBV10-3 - CAIRGQNYGYTF TGTGCCATCAGGGGACAGAACTATGGCTACACCTTC
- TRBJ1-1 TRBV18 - CASSPSSVPSNTEAFF TGTGCCAGCTCACCTTCCTCAGTACCTAGTAACACTGAAGCTTTCTTT
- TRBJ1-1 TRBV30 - CARALQGGAEAFF TGTGCCAGAGCCTTACAGGGAGGGGCTGAAGCTTTCTTT
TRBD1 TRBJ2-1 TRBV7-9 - CASSSLGGTGGKHNEQFF TGTGCCAGCAGCTCCTTAGGGGGGACAGGGGGGAAACACAATGAGCAGTTCTTC
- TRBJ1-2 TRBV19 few CASSRMTGLVPGYTF TGTGCCAGTAGTAGGATGACGGGGTTGGTGCCTGGCTACACCTTC
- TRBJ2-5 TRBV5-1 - CASSLVPSPQETQYF TGCGCCAGCAGCTTGGTTCCTAGCCCGCAAGAGACCCAGTACTTC
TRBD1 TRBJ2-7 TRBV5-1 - CASSLSGTGEGEQYF TGCGCCAGCAGCTTGTCCGGGACAGGGGAGGGAGAGCAGTACTTC
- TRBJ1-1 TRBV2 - CASSGKGGTTEAFF TGTGCCAGCAGTGGGAAGGGAGGGACCACTGAAGCTTTCTTT
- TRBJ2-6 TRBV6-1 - CASIEHPSGANVLTF TGTGCCAGCATCGAGCACCCCTCTGGGGCCAACGTCCTGACTTTC
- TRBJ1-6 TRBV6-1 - CASSPHQGVGSPLHF TGTGCCAGCAGTCCTCACCAGGGCGTTGGATCACCCCTCCACTTT
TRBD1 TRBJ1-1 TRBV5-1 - CASGDRGYIEAFF TGCGCCAGTGGGGACAGGGGGTACATTGAAGCTTTCTTT
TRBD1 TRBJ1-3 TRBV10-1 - CASRGQVAHSGNTIYF TGCGCCAGCAGGGGACAGGTGGCCCACTCTGGAAACACCATATATTTT
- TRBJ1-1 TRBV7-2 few CASSRPLNTEAFF TGTGCCAGCAGTCGTCCCCTGAACACTGAAGCTTTCTTT
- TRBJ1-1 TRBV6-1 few CASITASLNLAFF TGTGCCAGCATCACAGCTTCCCTGAATCTGGCTTTCTTT
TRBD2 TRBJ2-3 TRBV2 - CASTQTSGLDTQYF TGTGCCAGCACCCAGACTAGCGGGCTAGATACGCAGTATTTT
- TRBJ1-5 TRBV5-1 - CASEGNQPQHF TGCGCCAGCGAGGGAAATCAGCCCCAGCATTTT
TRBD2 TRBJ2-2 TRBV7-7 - CASSPRTSGNTGELFF TGTGCTAGCAGCCCTAGGACTAGCGGTAACACCGGGGAGCTGTTTTTT
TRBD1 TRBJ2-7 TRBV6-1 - CASGTVYEQYF TGTGCCAGCGGGACAGTCTACGAGCAGTACTTC
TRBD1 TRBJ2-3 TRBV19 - CASSIRTGGGSADTQYF TGTGCCAGTAGTATCCGGACAGGGGGCGGTAGCGCAGATACGCAGTATTTT
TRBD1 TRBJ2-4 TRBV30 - CAWDRGLGIQYF TGTGCCTGGGACAGGGGGCTGGGCATTCAGTACTTC
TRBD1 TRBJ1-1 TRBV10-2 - CASGDRGDLNTEAFF TGCGCCAGCGGCGACAGGGGGGACCTCAACACTGAAGCTTTCTTT
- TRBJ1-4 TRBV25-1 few CASSEAGRSEKLFF TGTGCCAGCAGTGAAGCAGGGCGCAGTGAAAAACTGTTTTTT
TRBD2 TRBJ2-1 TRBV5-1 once CASSPGSSGFYNEQFF TGCGCCAGCAGCCCCGGTTCTAGCGGATTCTACAATGAGCAGTTCTTC
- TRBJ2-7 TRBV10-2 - CASSEIQYSPEQYF TGCGCCAGCAGTGAGATACAGTACTCTCCCGAGCAGTACTTC
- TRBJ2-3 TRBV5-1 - CASSFTGSTDTQYF TGCGCCAGCAGCTTTACGGGTAGCACAGATACGCAGTATTTT
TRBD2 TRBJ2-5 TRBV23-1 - CASSQVTSGGVVRETQYF TGCGCCAGCAGTCAAGTGACTAGCGGGGGTGTCGTCCGAGAGACCCAGTACTTC
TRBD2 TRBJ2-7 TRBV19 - CASGEGIEQYF TGTGCCAGCGGGGAGGGCATCGAGCAGTACTTC
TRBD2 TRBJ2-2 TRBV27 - CASSGPYAGGPIGELFF TGTGCCAGCAGTGGCCCCTATGCGGGAGGGCCTATCGGGGAGCTGTTTTTT
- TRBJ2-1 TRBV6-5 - CASIKGGGAYNEQFF TGTGCCAGCATCAAGGGAGGGGGGGCCTACAATGAGCAGTTCTTC
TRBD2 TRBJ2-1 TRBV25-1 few CASSEPSGGVGEQFF TGTGCCAGCAGTGAACCCAGCGGGGGGGTAGGTGAGCAGTTCTTC
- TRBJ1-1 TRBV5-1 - CASSLEGDRTEAFF TGCGCCAGCAGCTTAGAGGGAGATAGGACTGAAGCTTTCTTT
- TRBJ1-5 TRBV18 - CASSPSQGNHQPQHF TGTGCCAGCTCACCATCTCAGGGAAACCATCAGCCCCAGCATTTT
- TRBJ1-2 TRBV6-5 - CASSYSSRFYGYTF TGTGCCAGCAGTTACTCGAGCCGGTTCTATGGCTACACCTTC
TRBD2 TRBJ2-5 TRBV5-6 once CASIQLTSGRSGETQYF TGTGCCAGCATCCAACTGACTAGCGGGAGGTCGGGGGAGACCCAGTACTTC
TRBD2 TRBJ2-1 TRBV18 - CASSLFLDVGGHNEQFF TGTGCCAGCTCACTATTTTTGGACGTGGGAGGGCACAATGAGCAGTTCTTC
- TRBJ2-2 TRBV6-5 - CASSRTVSTGELFF TGTGCCAGCAGTAGGACAGTTTCCACCGGGGAGCTGTTTTTT
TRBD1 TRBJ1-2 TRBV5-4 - CASSPGQGSGYYYGYTF TGTGCCAGCAGCCCGGGACAGGGAAGTGGCTACTACTATGGCTACACCTTC
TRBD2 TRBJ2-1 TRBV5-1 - CASSSVAGGNNEQFF TGCGCCAGCAGCTCTGTAGCGGGGGGGAATAATGAGCAGTTCTTC
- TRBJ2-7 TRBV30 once CAWTGGSYEQYF TGTGCCTGGACAGGAGGCTCCTACGAGCAGTACTTC
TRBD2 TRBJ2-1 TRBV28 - CASSLAGRGYNEQFF TGTGCCAGCAGTTTAGCGGGGAGGGGCTACAATGAGCAGTTCTTC
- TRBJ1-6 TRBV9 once CASSVSGISPLHF TGTGCCAGCAGCGTCAGCGGGATATCACCCCTCCACTTT
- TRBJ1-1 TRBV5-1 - CASSLVSGYEAFF TGCGCCAGCAGCTTGGTATCAGGATATGAAGCTTTCTTT
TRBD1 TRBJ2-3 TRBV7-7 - CASSLGQGADTQYF TGTGCCAGCAGCCTCGGACAGGGGGCAGATACGCAGTATTTT
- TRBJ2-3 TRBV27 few CASSFRQGTDTQYF TGTGCCAGCAGTTTTCGACAGGGCACAGATACGCAGTATTTT
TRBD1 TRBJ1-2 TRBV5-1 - CASSLGADRANYGYTF TGCGCCAGCAGCTTGGGAGCAGACAGGGCGAACTATGGCTACACCTTC
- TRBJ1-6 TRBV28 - CASRPRTVNNSPLHF TGTGCCAGCAGACCACGGACAGTTAATAATTCACCCCTCCACTTT
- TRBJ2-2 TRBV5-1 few CASSLDRNTGELFF TGCGCCAGCAGCTTAGATAGAAACACCGGGGAGCTGTTTTTT